The following is a T cell receptor beta chain sequence with its context. Which antigen it targets is not known. At one boundary the junction diverges from the germline segment, which might be a read error. The intended sense of this specimen's treatment or condition label: allogeneic hematopoietic cell transplantation with graft depleted of TCRalphabeta T cells and CD19 B cells. Transplant recipients were children who received TCRalphabeta/CD19-depleted allogeneic hematopoietic cell grafts. The germline V gene sets CDR1 to SQVTM and CDR2 to ANQGSEA. From the cysteine up to the phenylalanine, the CDR3 has a length of 12 residues. Here the CDR3 DNA is all that survives: 36 bases in frame from base 1. This sample is part of a study of T-cell reconstitution after alpha-beta-depleted transplantation in children (dated by TCRdb to about 2016). Looking at the study overall: T-cell immune reconstitution after TCRalphabeta/CD19-depleted allogeneic hematopoietic cell transplantation in children was quantitatively tracked in the study by means of TCR repertoire profiling.

Library construction relied on PCR. TCRdb lists the instrument as Illumina HiSeq 2500. To normalize quantification of the TCRbeta repertoire, the TCR libraries were built with molecular barcoding that relied on unique molecular identifiers. Clones were called with MiXCR by TCRdb after fastp trimmed the public reads at Q25, and only in-frame beta chains were retained. Rows merge per CDR3 protein into single entries with the most common DNA and genes. The sample includes under 850,000 distinct CDR3 sequences, with roughly 14% observed a single time. In total, the top ten clones hold approximately 0.8% of the sample. What the research found in general, with its limitations: In some patients, the high TCRbeta diversity seen at day 60 was put down to recipient T cells and intrathymic progenitors that had survived conditioning. Over subsequent months, a decline in hyperexpanded clone frequencies was noted, and after one year, T-cell counts and TCRbeta diversity were mostly ascribed to newly produced T cells. About two months after transplant, the apparently early recovery of alphabetaT-cell counts reportedly depended on just several hundred clones that had expanded rapidly and came from non-depleted graft cells.

This chain joins TRBV29-1 to TRBJ1-2, with no reliable assignment of the D segment. The TCR comes from a girl aged 2 to 9 with congenital amegakaryocytic thrombocytopenia, due to receive a stem cell transplant. The starting material was PBMCs, obtained before TCRalphabeta/CD19-depleted stem cell transplant. The sequence in DNA is TGCAGCGTTGAGAAGGTTGGGTATGGCGACACCTTC. It encodes CSVEKVGYGDTF.